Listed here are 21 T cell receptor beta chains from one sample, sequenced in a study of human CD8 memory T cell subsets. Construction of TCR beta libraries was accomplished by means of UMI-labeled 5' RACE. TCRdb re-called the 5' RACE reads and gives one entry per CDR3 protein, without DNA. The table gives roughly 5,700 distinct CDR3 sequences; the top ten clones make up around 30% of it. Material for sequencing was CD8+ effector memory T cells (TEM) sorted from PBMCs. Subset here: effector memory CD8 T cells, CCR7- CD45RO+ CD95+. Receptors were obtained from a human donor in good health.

CDR3: CASTLAGVSNTGELFF. V and J are TRBV5-1 and TRBJ2-2; checking the TCRdb D call of TRBD2 is not possible without DNA. Germline V gives CDR1 SGHRS, CDR2 YFSETQ. CDR3 length: 16 residues.

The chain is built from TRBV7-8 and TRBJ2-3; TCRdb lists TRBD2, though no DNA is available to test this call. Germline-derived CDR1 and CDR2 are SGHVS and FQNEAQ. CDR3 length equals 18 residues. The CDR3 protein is CASSGSRLAGGPSDTQYF.

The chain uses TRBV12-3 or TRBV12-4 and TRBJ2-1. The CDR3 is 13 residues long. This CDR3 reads CASSLRAKDEQFF.

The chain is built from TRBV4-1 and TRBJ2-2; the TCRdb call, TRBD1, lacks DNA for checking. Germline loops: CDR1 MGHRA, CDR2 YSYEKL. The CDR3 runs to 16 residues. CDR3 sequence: CASSQASTGPIGELFF.

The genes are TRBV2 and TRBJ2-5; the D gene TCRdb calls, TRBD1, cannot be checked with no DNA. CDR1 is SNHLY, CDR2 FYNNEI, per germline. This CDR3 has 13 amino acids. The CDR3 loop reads CASSRGPGETQYF. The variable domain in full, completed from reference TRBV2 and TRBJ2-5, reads EPEVTQTPSHQVTQMGQEVILRCVPISNHLYFYWYRQILGQKVEFLVSFYNNEISEKSEIFDDQFSVERPDGSNFTLKIRSTKLEDSAMYFCASSRGPGETQYFGPGTRLLVL.

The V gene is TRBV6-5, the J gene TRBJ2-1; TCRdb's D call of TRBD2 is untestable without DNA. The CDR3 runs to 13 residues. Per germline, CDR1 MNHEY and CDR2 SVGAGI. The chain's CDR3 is CASSRGGSDEQFF.

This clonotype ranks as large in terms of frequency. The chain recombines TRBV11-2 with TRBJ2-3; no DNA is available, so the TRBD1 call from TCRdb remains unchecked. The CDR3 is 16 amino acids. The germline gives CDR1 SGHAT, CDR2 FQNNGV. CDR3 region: CASSPSKGTATDTQYF.

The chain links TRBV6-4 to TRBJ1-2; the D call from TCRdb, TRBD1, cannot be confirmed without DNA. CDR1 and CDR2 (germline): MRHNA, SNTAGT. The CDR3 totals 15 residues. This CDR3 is CASSEGTGVMDGYTF.

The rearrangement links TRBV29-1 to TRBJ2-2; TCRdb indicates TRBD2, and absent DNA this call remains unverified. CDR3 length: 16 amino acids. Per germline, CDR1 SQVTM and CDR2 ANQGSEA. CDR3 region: CSVFGDPRRGTGELFF.

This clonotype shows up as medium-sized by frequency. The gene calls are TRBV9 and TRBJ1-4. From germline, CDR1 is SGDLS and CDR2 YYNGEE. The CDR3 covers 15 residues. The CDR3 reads CASSSEDLGNEKLFF.

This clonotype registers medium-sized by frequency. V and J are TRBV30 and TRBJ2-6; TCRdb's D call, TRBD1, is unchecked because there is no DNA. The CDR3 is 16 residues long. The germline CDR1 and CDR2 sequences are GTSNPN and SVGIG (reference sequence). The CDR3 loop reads CAWTGQGVSGANVLTF.

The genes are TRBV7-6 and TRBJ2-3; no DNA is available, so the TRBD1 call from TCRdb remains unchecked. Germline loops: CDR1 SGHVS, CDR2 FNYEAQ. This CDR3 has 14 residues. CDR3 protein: CASSPRPGADTQYF.

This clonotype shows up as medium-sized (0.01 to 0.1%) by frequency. The CDR3 loop reads CASSDFWARSVTEAFF. The gene calls are TRBV6-1 and TRBJ1-1; TCRdb outputs TRBD1, but without DNA this stays unchecked. This CDR3 spans 16 amino acids. Germline values: CDR1 MNHNS, CDR2 SASEGT.

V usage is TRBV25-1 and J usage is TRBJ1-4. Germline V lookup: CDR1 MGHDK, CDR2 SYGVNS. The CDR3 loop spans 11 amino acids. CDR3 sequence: CASSVVEKLFF.

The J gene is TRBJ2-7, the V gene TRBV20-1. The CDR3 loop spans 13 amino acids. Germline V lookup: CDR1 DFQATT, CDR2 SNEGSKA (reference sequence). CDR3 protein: CSAREQSDYEQYF.

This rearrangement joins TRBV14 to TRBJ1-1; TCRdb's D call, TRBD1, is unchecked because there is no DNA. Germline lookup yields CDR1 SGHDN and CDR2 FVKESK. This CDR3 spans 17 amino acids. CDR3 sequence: CASSQDFGGVVDTEAFF.

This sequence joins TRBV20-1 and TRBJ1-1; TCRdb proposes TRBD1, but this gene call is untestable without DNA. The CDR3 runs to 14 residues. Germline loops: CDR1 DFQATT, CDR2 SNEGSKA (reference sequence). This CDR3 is CSAKGTTGDTEAFF.

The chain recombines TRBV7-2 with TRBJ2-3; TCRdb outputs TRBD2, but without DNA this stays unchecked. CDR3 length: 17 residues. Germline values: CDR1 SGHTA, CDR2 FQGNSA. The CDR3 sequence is CASSQIAGRVFTDTQYF.

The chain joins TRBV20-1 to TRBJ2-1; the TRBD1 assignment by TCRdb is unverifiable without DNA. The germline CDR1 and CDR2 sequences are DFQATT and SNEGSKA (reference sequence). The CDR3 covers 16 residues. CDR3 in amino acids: CSARDLDGTLWDEQFF.

The CDR3 region is CASSELEADFPYEQYF. The chain has TRBV6-1 and TRBJ2-7. CDR1 and CDR2 (germline): MNHNS, SASEGT. This CDR3 has 16 residues.

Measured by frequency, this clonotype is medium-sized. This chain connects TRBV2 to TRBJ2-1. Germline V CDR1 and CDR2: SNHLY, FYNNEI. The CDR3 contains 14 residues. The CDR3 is CASMGRSLYNEQFF.